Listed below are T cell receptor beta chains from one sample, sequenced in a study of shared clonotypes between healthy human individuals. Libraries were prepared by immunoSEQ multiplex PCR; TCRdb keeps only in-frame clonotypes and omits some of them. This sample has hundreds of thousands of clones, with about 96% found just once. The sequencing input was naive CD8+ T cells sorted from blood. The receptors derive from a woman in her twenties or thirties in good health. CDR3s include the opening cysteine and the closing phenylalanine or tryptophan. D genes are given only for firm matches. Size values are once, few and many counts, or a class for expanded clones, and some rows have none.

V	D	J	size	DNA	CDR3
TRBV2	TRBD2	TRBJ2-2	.	TGTGCCAGCAGCGAGTCGCTACTAGCGGGAGGGGGCCCCGGGGAGCTGTTTTTT	CASSESLLAGGGPGELFF
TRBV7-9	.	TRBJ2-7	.	TGTGCCAGCAGCTTAGGGTCCGGTCTCGAAGAGCAGTACTTC	CASSLGSGLEEQYF
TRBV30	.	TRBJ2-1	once	TGTGCCTGGACCTTGGACAGCAATGAGCAGTTCTTC	CAWTLDSNEQFF
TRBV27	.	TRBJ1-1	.	TGTGCCAGCAGTTTTGGGGTCCTTGGCCCCCGACTAACTGAAGCTTTCTTT	CASSFGVLGPRLTEAFF
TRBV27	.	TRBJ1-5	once	TGTGCCAGCAGTTTGTTCCAGGGCAGCAATCAGCCCCAGCATTTT	CASSLFQGSNQPQHF
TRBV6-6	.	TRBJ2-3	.	TGTGCCAGCAGTTGGACCGTTAGCACAGATACGCAGTATTTT	CASSWTVSTDTQYF
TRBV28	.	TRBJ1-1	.	TGTGCCAGCAGTTTTAGTACCGTTACTGAAGCTTTCTTT	CASSFSTVTEAFF
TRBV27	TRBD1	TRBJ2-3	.	TGTGCCAGCAGTTTTAGAAGGACAGGTCCCACAGATACGCAGTATTTT	CASSFRRTGPTDTQYF
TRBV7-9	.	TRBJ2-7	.	TGTGCCAGCAGGGCCTTTGCGGGAAAGACCTACGAGCAGTACTTC	CASRAFAGKTYEQYF
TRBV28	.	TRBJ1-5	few	TGTGCCAGCAGTTTCGAGGGTAATCAGCCCCAGCATTTT	CASSFEGNQPQHF
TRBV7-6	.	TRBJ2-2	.	TGTGCCAGCAGCTTAGAGCTCGACAGTCCTCCTGCCTACGGGGAGCTGTTTTTT	CASSLELDSPPAYGELFF
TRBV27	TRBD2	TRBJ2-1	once	TGTGCCAGCAGTTTAGGACTAGCGGAGTACAATGAGCAGTTCTTC	CASSLGLAEYNEQFF
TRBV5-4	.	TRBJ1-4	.	TGTGCCAGCAGCTTGGGGCAGGGATTTGAAAAACTGTTTTTT	CASSLGQGFEKLFF
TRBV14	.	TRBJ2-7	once	TGTGCCAGCAGCCCCGTAAGATTGTGGGGGACCCTTACCTACGAGCAGTACTTC	CASSPVRLWGTLTYEQYF
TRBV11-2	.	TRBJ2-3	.	TGTGCCAGCAGCCCTCCCCGCCGGTACGATACGCAGTATTTT	CASSPPRRYDTQYF
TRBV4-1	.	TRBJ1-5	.	TGCGCCAGCAGCCAAGATTTGGGCCAGCCCCAGCATTTT	CASSQDLGQPQHF
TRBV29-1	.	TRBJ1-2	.	TGCAGCGTTGGGGGACAAGGGCTCTGGGATGGCTACACCTTC	CSVGGQGLWDGYTF
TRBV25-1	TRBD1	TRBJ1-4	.	TGTGCCAGCAGTGAAGGGTGGGGGACAGAGGTGAAAAAACTGTTTTTT	CASSEGWGTEVKKLFF
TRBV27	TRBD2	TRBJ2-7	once	TGTGCCAGCAGTCGTGGGGGGACTAGCGGGAGCGCCTACGAGCAGTACTTC	CASSRGGTSGSAYEQYF
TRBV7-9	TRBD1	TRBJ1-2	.	TGTGCCAGCAGCCCGAACCTGCAGGGGGCTGGATATGGCTACACCTTC	CASSPNLQGAGYGYTF
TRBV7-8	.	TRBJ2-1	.	TGTGCCAGCAGCTTAGCGGTAAGGGAGGTCAATGAGCAGTTCTTC	CASSLAVREVNEQFF
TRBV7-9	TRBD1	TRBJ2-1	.	TGTGCCAGCAGCCGAGTGGGGACAGGGCAAAATGAGCAGTTCTTC	CASSRVGTGQNEQFF
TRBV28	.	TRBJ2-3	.	TGTGCCAGCAGAGACGCGTTGACAGATACGCAGTATTTT	CASRDALTDTQYF
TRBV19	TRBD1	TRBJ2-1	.	TGTGCCAGTAGTATGGGACAGGGTAATGGCAATGAGCAGTTCTTC	CASSMGQGNGNEQFF
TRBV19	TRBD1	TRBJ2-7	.	TGTGCCAGTAGCACGAGCAGGGGGCTCTACGAGCAGTACTTC	CASSTSRGLYEQYF
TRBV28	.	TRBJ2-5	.	TGTGCCAGCACCATAATTAGGGGGGTCCCGGAGACCCAGTACTTC	CASTIIRGVPETQYF
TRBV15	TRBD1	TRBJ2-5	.	TGTGCCACCAGCAGATCCATCGGGACAGTGTCAGAGACCCAGTACTTC	CATSRSIGTVSETQYF
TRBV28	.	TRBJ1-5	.	TGTGCCAGCAGTTTATACAGCGATCAGCCCCAGCATTTT	CASSLYSDQPQHF
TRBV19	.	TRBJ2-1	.	TGTGCCAGTAGTATCCAGGGGGAGGATGAGCAGTTCTTC	CASSIQGEDEQFF
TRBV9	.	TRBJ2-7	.	TGTGCCAGCAGCGTAGCTGACTCCTACGAGCAGTACTTC	CASSVADSYEQYF
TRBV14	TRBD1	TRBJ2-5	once	TGTGCCAGCAGTGCGGACAGGGTCCCGCAGTACTTC	CASSADRVPQYF
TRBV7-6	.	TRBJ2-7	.	TGTGCTGGCGGGACGGGCACTCACGAGCAGTACTTC	CAGGTGTHEQYF
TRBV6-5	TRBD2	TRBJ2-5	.	TGTGCCAGCAGCCCTCTAGCGGGAGGGCCGGAGACCCAGTACTTC	CASSPLAGGPETQYF
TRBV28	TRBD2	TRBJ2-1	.	TGTGCCAGCAGCCCCGGGGGGCGGGAGGGCCGGGGGCCCTACAATGAGCAGTTCTTC	CASSPGGREGRGPYNEQFF
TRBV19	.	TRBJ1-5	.	TGTGCCAGTAGTATTCAGGACGGGTCATATCAGCCCCAGCATTTT	CASSIQDGSYQPQHF
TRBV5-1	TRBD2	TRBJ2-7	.	TGCGCCAGCAGCTTGGCCCTAGCGGATTCCTACGAGCAGTACTTC	CASSLALADSYEQYF
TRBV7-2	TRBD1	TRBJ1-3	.	TGTGCCAGCAGCTGGGACAGGGAGGGCTCTGGAAACACCATATATTTT	CASSWDREGSGNTIYF
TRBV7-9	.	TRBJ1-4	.	TGTGCCAGCAGCTCGGGCCCGTCGGGTGAAAAACTGTTTTTT	CASSSGPSGEKLFF